This section outlines one TCR beta chain sequence together with its context. Its antigen specificity is not known. This sample was included in a study of monozygotic twins with inflammatory bowel disease (dated by TCRdb to the late 2010s). Looking at the study overall: The complete study included approximately 28 monozygotic twin pairs: 19 IBD-discordant Danish pairs and nine German pairs, of which four were IBD-concordant and five were IBD-discordant. Disease-associated traits were sought mainly through comparisons between IBD patients and their genetically identical healthy co-twins within discordant pairs. Each individual had, on average, about 151 000 unique TCRalpha sequences and 181 000 unique TCRbeta sequences available for analysis. General conclusions and limits of the study: TCRbeta repertoire diversity, by inverse Simpson index, was decreased in IBD patients compared with their healthy co-twins. No single strong signal or clonotype linked to IBD turned up in the results, so the idea that one exists was not supported. The analysis was unable to tell different T cell subtypes apart. Concordant and discordant twins showed no difference in repertoire similarity, possibly because of limited statistical power. Because patients received different immunosuppressive treatments, the repertoires may have picked up extra background noise and variability between individuals. IBD patients shared fewer clonotypes with other individuals than healthy twins did, most markedly in patients showing signs of disease activity.

There are 13 amino acids in the CDR3, from cysteine to phenylalanine inclusive. A DNA sequence was not provided. CDR1 and CDR2 (SEHNR, FQNEAQ) derive from the germline V gene (reference sequence). From each donor, a roughly 2.6 ml peripheral blood sample was collected into PAXgene tubes and stored at -80 degrees C. Without any T cell sorting, total RNA was extracted from whole blood using the PAXgene blood miRNA kit on an automated QIAcube. Peripheral blood from monozygotic twin pairs, either concordant or discordant for inflammatory bowel disease, underwent deep TCRalpha and TCRbeta repertoire profiling that used unique molecular barcoding. Smoking habits were recorded for all twin pairs, with individuals classified as current, former or never smokers. Library prep was done by 5' RACE. Preparation of each TCR library used 3,000 to 3,500 ng of total RNA. For each sample, cDNA synthesis with SMARTScribe reverse transcriptase was split into eight separate reactions. During cDNA synthesis, template switching introduced unique molecular identifiers that contained a 6-nucleotide sample barcode. Amplification of TCRalpha and TCRbeta cDNA involved two nested PCRs of around 16 and 10 cycles, and each PCR was followed by bead purification. Before amplification, the cDNA was treated with uracil DNA-glycosylase and purified using the QIAquick PCR purification kit. In the second PCR, Illumina TruSeq-compatible adapters and sample-specific barcodes were added. Library quality and concentration were assessed using TapeStation and Qubit, and approximately 5 ng of each library was pooled. Sequencing of the pooled libraries was done on an Illumina HiSeq2500 single-index Rapid Run using custom sequencing primers and 2 x 100 bp reads. The paper's processing steps were these. PCR and sequencing errors were corrected by UMI-based consensus assembly using MiGEC version 1.2.6. V(D)J alignment, clonotype assembly and CDR3 extraction were performed with MiXCR version 2.1.1. To normalise gene usage, clonotype sharing and MAIT/NKT TCR abundance, the top 1000, 10 000 and 20 000 clonotypes in each sample were analysed. After downsampling to 27 000 UMIs, diversity was calculated as the inverse Simpson index using the vegan R package. Paired Mann-Whitney U tests were applied to discordant twin pairs, and Benjamini-Hochberg correction was used for multiple testing. The reads underwent TCRdb reprocessing, giving one record for each CDR3 protein sequence and no DNA. V and J calls and clone size were set by TCRdb, not the authors. This sample's table contains hundreds of thousands of distinct CDR3 sequences. In total, the top ten clones hold 5.6% of the sample.

The chain is assembled from TRBV7-9 and TRBJ1-1; TCRdb selects TRBD1, and the lack of DNA leaves this call unchecked. Sequenced input: blood. This TCR was sampled from a human donor with ulcerative colitis or Crohn's disease, or a healthy co-twin of an affected twin (not recorded which). CDR3 reads: CASSLVGAFEAFF.